The present T cell receptor (beta chain) was sequenced within a study of vaccination effects on CD4 cells after COVID-19. After expansion with viral peptide pools in the ViraFEST assay, antigen-specific CD4+ T cells were sequenced. Culturing for about 9 days preceded CD4+ T cell isolation. A positive SARS-CoV-2 PCR test fell between March and December 2020. Trimming removed 4 bases at V and 2 bases at J, with 13 bases between. CDR1 is SGHVS, CDR2 FQNEAQ, per germline. There are 15 residues in the CDR3. Method: immunoSEQ multiplex PCR; TCRdb's copy keeps in-frame clones and lacks some. The sample comprises tens of thousands of clones, about three quarters of which are singletons, and 18% rests with the top ten. Of note for this clone: The antigen is undetermined.

V and J are TRBV7-8 and TRBJ2-3, with D perhaps TRBD2 (5 bases). The sample here was CD4+ T cells from PBMCs cultured with SARS-CoV-2 spike peptides, taken before COVID-19 vaccination. The TCR was taken from a human donor who had a prior SARS-CoV-2 infection. The CDR3 nucleotides are TGTGCCAGCAGCTCTCGACCCCTAGCCACAGATACGCAGTATTTT. It encodes CASSSRPLATDTQYF.